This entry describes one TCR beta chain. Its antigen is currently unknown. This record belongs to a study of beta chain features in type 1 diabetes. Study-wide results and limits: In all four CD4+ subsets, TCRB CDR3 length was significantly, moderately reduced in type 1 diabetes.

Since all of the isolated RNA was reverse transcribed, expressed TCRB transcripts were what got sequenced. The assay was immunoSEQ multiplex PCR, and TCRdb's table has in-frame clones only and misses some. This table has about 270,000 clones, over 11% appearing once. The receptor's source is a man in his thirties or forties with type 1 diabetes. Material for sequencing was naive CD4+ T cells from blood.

CDR3 in DNA: TGTGCCAGCAGCCGGGACAGGGGATCCAAAGAGACCCAGTACTTC. It encodes CASSRDRGSKETQYF. The chain recombines TRBV11-2 with TRBJ2-5; TRBD1 agrees at 10 bases. There are 15 residues in the CDR3. The germline V gene has CDR1 SGHAT and CDR2 FQNNGV. V was pared by 5 bases and J by 3 bases, with 6 bases of the junction left unmatched.